This is a list of T cell receptor beta chains from one sample in a study of metastatic and nonmetastatic thyroid tumors. Through MiXCR, TCRdb re-clonotyped the PCR reads. The table includes about 39,000 clones, approximately 20% detected once. Sequenced input: blood. The receptors here all came from a female donor with papillary thyroid cancer or a benign thyroid nodule (not recorded which). Some clones in this sample may be carry-over from other donors' samples. CDR3s include the opening cysteine and the closing phenylalanine or tryptophan. Fields, in order: V gene, CDR3 length, clone size, D gene, J gene, CDR3 DNA, CDR3 protein. A D gene is named only where the DNA matches it firmly. The size entry is marked missing in some rows and otherwise reads once, few, many or a size class.

V: TRBV12-3/TRBV12-4
length: 12
size: many
D: .
J: TRBJ2-1
DNA: TGTGCCAGCAGTTCACGACACAATGAGCAGTTCTTC
CDR3: CASSSRHNEQFF

V: TRBV6-1
length: 14
size: large
D: .
J: TRBJ2-7
DNA: TGTGCCAGCAGTCCGGGACTTGCAGCCTACGAGCAGTACTTC
CDR3: CASSPGLAAYEQYF

V: TRBV5-4
length: 15
size: few
D: TRBD2
J: TRBJ2-1
DNA: TGTGCCAGCAGCTTGCGCCTAGCGGGAGGGGATGAGCAGTTCTTC
CDR3: CASSLRLAGGDEQFF

V: TRBV12-3/TRBV12-4
length: 15
size: .
D: TRBD2
J: TRBJ2-3
DNA: TGTGCCAGTAGTCCATCTAGCGGGATGACAGGTACGCAGTATTTT
CDR3: CASSPSSGMTGTQYF

V: TRBV4-2
length: 15
size: .
D: TRBD2
J: TRBJ2-1
DNA: TGTGCCAGCAGCCTCGGACTAGCAGCTTACAATGAGCAGTTCTTC
CDR3: CASSLGLAAYNEQFF

V: TRBV5-1
length: 15
size: many
D: TRBD2
J: TRBJ2-7
DNA: TGCGCCAGCGGAGCGGGACTAGCGGACTCCTACGAGCAGTACTTC
CDR3: CASGAGLADSYEQYF

V: TRBV5-1
length: 15
size: .
D: .
J: TRBJ2-7
DNA: TGCGCCAGCAGCTTGGACACGATAAACTCCTACGAGCAGTACTTC
CDR3: CASSLDTINSYEQYF

V: TRBV29-1
length: 16
size: many
D: TRBD2
J: TRBJ2-1
DNA: TGCAGCGTTAGTGGGGGGGACCTACAATTTATAGATGAGCAGTTCTTC
CDR3: CSVSGGDLQFIDEQFF

V: TRBV7-9
length: 14
size: many
D: TRBD2
J: TRBJ2-3
DNA: TGTGCCAGCAGCTTGACTAGCGGGAGCGATACGCAGTATTTT
CDR3: CASSLTSGSDTQYF

V: TRBV6-1
length: 14
size: many
D: TRBD2
J: TRBJ2-3
DNA: TGTGCCAGCCGACTAGCGGGGGTCACAGATACGCAGTATTTT
CDR3: CASRLAGVTDTQYF

V: TRBV18
length: 15
size: .
D: .
J: TRBJ1-6
DNA: TGTGCCAGCTCACCCAACTCCAGGGTTGGGTCACCCCTCCACTTT
CDR3: CASSPNSRVGSPLHF

V: TRBV28
length: 11
size: .
D: .
J: TRBJ2-7
DNA: TGTGCCAGCAGTTCCCGGGACGAGCAGTACTTC
CDR3: CASSSRDEQYF

V: TRBV7-8
length: 15
size: many
D: TRBD2
J: TRBJ2-2
DNA: TGTGCCAGCAGCGGTTTGAGCGGGGCCACCGGGGAGCTGTTTTTT
CDR3: CASSGLSGATGELFF

V: TRBV19
length: 15
size: .
D: TRBD1
J: TRBJ1-5
DNA: TGTGCTAGTAGGACTGGACAGGTAAGGGCTCAGCCCCAGCATTTT
CDR3: CASRTGQVRAQPQHF

V: TRBV12-3/TRBV12-4
length: 17
size: .
D: TRBD2
J: TRBJ2-1
DNA: TGTGCCAGCATTGCCCGTACTAGCGGGAGTTCCTACAATGAGCAGTTCTTC
CDR3: CASIARTSGSSYNEQFF

V: TRBV6-1
length: 15
size: few
D: TRBD1
J: TRBJ2-7
DNA: TGTGCCAGCAGTGGGCCGGGACAGGGGGCATACGAGCAGTACTTC
CDR3: CASSGPGQGAYEQYF

V: TRBV20-1
length: 13
size: many
D: .
J: TRBJ1-2
DNA: TGCAGTGCCATACCGGACGGGCAGTATGGCTACACCTTC
CDR3: CSAIPDGQYGYTF

V: TRBV6-5
length: 13
size: large
D: .
J: TRBJ2-7
DNA: TGTGCCAGCAGTTACTCGGCAGGCTACGAGCAGTACTTC
CDR3: CASSYSAGYEQYF

V: TRBV20-1
length: 12
size: many
D: .
J: TRBJ2-5
DNA: TGCAGCGGTTGGACAGACCAAGAGACCCAGTACTTC
CDR3: CSGWTDQETQYF

V: TRBV20-1
length: 17
size: many
D: TRBD1
J: TRBJ1-1
DNA: TGCAGTGCTAGTAGTTTAGGGACAGGCGGAATAGGGCCGGGAGCTTTCTTT
CDR3: CSASSLGTGGIGPGAFF

V: TRBV2
length: 17
size: .
D: TRBD1
J: TRBJ1-5
DNA: TGTGCCAGCACAGATCGCCCAGGGGGGGACATCAATCAGCCCCAGCATTTT
CDR3: CASTDRPGGDINQPQHF

V: TRBV6-1
length: 16
size: few
D: TRBD1
J: TRBJ2-7
DNA: TGTGCCAGCAGTGAATATGCCGGGACAGGGGGTTACGAGCAGTACTTC
CDR3: CASSEYAGTGGYEQYF

V: TRBV6-4
length: 14
size: many
D: .
J: TRBJ2-6
DNA: TGTGCCAGCAGTGACTCCCCTGGGGCCAACGTCCTGACTTTC
CDR3: CASSDSPGANVLTF

V: TRBV12-3/TRBV12-4
length: 14
size: .
D: .
J: TRBJ2-7
DNA: TGTGCCAGCAGCCTCTCGGAGAGCTCATACGAGCAGTACTTC
CDR3: CASSLSESSYEQYF

V: TRBV20-1
length: 13
size: many
D: .
J: TRBJ1-6
DNA: TGCAGTGCTAGACAATATACAAATTCACCCCTCCACTTT
CDR3: CSARQYTNSPLHF

V: TRBV7-9
length: 15
size: .
D: .
J: TRBJ2-2
DNA: TGTGCCAGCAGCTTAGAAGGGTTGCACACCGGGGAGCTGTTTTTT
CDR3: CASSLEGLHTGELFF

V: TRBV5-1
length: 14
size: .
D: .
J: TRBJ1-1
DNA: TGCGCCAGCAGCTTGGCCGACGGGAACACTGAAGCTTTCTTT
CDR3: CASSLADGNTEAFF

V: TRBV11-2
length: 14
size: many
D: .
J: TRBJ1-1
DNA: TGTGCCAGCAGCTCATTGACACTTAACACTGAAGCTTTCTTT
CDR3: CASSSLTLNTEAFF

V: TRBV20-1
length: 12
size: medium-sized
D: .
J: TRBJ2-7
DNA: TGCAGTGCAGTCCGGACCGGCACCGAGCAGTACTTC
CDR3: CSAVRTGTEQYF

V: TRBV6-1
length: 16
size: many
D: TRBD2
J: TRBJ2-2
DNA: TGTGCCAGCACCCCTAGCGGGAGCCTGTGGGGCGGGGAGCTGTTTTTT
CDR3: CASTPSGSLWGGELFF

V: TRBV4-3
length: 17
size: .
D: .
J: TRBJ1-1
DNA: TGCGCCAGCAGCCAAGAAGGTCACAGCCTGAGGGGCACTGAAGCTTTCTTT
CDR3: CASSQEGHSLRGTEAFF

V: TRBV30
length: 12
size: many
D: .
J: TRBJ1-2
DNA: TGTGCCTGGAGTGTAACCCAGGATGGCTACACCTTC
CDR3: CAWSVTQDGYTF

V: TRBV5-1
length: 15
size: few
D: .
J: TRBJ2-2
DNA: TGCGCCAGCAGCCTTGCCGGTGCGGGCCCCGGGGAGCTGTTTTTT
CDR3: CASSLAGAGPGELFF

V: TRBV6-1
length: 12
size: medium-sized
D: TRBD1
J: TRBJ2-1
DNA: TGTGCCAGCTGGGACAGATACAATGAGCAGTTCTTC
CDR3: CASWDRYNEQFF

V: TRBV19
length: 16
size: few
D: .
J: TRBJ2-3
DNA: TGTGCCAGTGGTATTTGGGGCGGGACCCCCACAGATACGCAGTATTTT
CDR3: CASGIWGGTPTDTQYF

V: TRBV14
length: 13
size: many
D: .
J: TRBJ2-7
DNA: TGTGCCAGCAGCCCGGGGGGCCCCTACGAGCAGTACTTC
CDR3: CASSPGGPYEQYF

V: TRBV18
length: 13
size: many
D: .
J: TRBJ2-7
DNA: TGTGCCAGCTCACTTACTATCTCCTACGAGCAGTACTTC
CDR3: CASSLTISYEQYF

V: TRBV15
length: 16
size: .
D: .
J: TRBJ1-5
DNA: TGTGCCACCAGCAGAGACCGAATTCCTGTGCTGGCGCCCCAGCATTTT
CDR3: CATSRDRIPVLAPQHF

V: TRBV20-1
length: 15
size: .
D: .
J: TRBJ1-6
DNA: TGCAGTTCTGCCGGGCCATCGTGGGCGAATTCACCCCTCCACTTT
CDR3: CSSAGPSWANSPLHF

V: TRBV19
length: 14
size: many
D: .
J: TRBJ1-5
DNA: TGTGCCAGTAGTATTTCAAGGGCTCGACAGCCCCAGCATTTT
CDR3: CASSISRARQPQHF

V: TRBV28
length: 14
size: few
D: .
J: TRBJ1-5
DNA: TGTGCCAGCACCTTAGAGAGGGGGACTCAGCCCAAGCATTTT
CDR3: CASTLERGTQPKHF

V: TRBV18
length: 13
size: many
D: .
J: TRBJ1-5
DNA: TGTGCCAGCTCACCCGAGGATAGTCAGCCCCAGCATTTT
CDR3: CASSPEDSQPQHF

V: TRBV6-1
length: 17
size: few
D: TRBD1
J: TRBJ2-2
DNA: TGTGCCAGCAGCCTACTTGGGACAGGTTTTGACACCGGGGAGCTGTTTTTT
CDR3: CASSLLGTGFDTGELFF

V: TRBV7-2
length: 15
size: many
D: .
J: TRBJ2-1
DNA: TGTGCCAGCAGCTTATTCTCGGGAGTGGGCAATGAGCAGTTCTTC
CDR3: CASSLFSGVGNEQFF

V: TRBV5-1
length: 17
size: many
D: TRBD1
J: TRBJ1-3
DNA: TGCGCCAGCAGCTTGGCAGGGGGGTCCCCTCGTGGAAACACCATATATTTT
CDR3: CASSLAGGSPRGNTIYF

V: TRBV28
length: 15
size: few
D: TRBD1
J: TRBJ1-5
DNA: TGTGCCAGCATAGCCTCGACAGGGGAGGTACAGCCCCAGCGTTTT
CDR3: CASIASTGEVQPQRF

V: TRBV20-1
length: 14
size: many
D: .
J: TRBJ2-5
DNA: TGCAGTGCCAGGGGGGCGAGCCGACAAGAGACCCAGTACTTC
CDR3: CSARGASRQETQYF

V: TRBV6-1
length: 14
size: many
D: TRBD1
J: TRBJ2-2
DNA: TGTGCCAGCATTGATCGACAGGGGGCCGGGGAGCTGTTTTTT
CDR3: CASIDRQGAGELFF

V: TRBV6-1
length: 12
size: few
D: .
J: TRBJ2-2
DNA: TGTGCCAGCACCCCGGGGATCTGGGATCTGTTTTTT
CDR3: CASTPGIWDLFF

V: TRBV5-1
length: 15
size: .
D: TRBD2
J: TRBJ2-7
DNA: TGCGCCATCATCCATTCTAGCGGGGAACACTACGAGCAGTACTTC
CDR3: CAIIHSSGEHYEQYF

V: TRBV6-4
length: 17
size: few
D: .
J: TRBJ2-1
DNA: TGTGCCAGCAGTGACTCCCCGGGATGGGTCTCCTACAATGAGCAGTTCTTC
CDR3: CASSDSPGWVSYNEQFF

V: TRBV18
length: 15
size: .
D: TRBD1
J: TRBJ2-7
DNA: TGTGCCAGTTCACCCATACCAGGACAGGTTTTTGGGCAGTACTTC
CDR3: CASSPIPGQVFGQYF

V: TRBV28
length: 15
size: .
D: .
J: TRBJ1-6
DNA: TGTGCCAGCAGGTTGGCGATGTGGGCTTGCTCACCCCTCCACTTT
CDR3: CASRLAMWACSPLHF

V: TRBV11-1
length: 16
size: .
D: TRBD1
J: TRBJ1-3
DNA: TGTGCCAGCAGCTTAGCTGCGGGACAGGGCGGAAACACCATATATTTT
CDR3: CASSLAAGQGGNTIYF

V: TRBV5-4
length: 15
size: few
D: .
J: TRBJ2-2
DNA: TGTGCCAGCAGCCTGTCCCCGGAGTCCACCGGGGAGCTGTTTTTT
CDR3: CASSLSPESTGELFF

V: TRBV28
length: 14
size: .
D: .
J: TRBJ2-7
DNA: TGCGCCAGCAGTTTTGCCGGTAATCTCGACGAGCAGTACTTC
CDR3: CASSFAGNLDEQYF

V: TRBV20-1
length: 14
size: .
D: TRBD2
J: TRBJ2-1
DNA: TGCAGTTCCTCCGGACTAGTGGGAGTCGATGAGCAGTTCTTC
CDR3: CSSSGLVGVDEQFF